Listed below are T cell receptor beta chains from one sample, sequenced in a study of OX40 agonist ivuxolimab in advanced cancers. The table came from immunoSEQ multiplex PCR; TCRdb's copy has only in-frame clones and leaves some out. The table lists roughly 70,000 clones, roughly 78% of them singletons. Sequenced here: CD4+ or CD8+ T cells sorted from blood, sampled in a trial of the OX40 agonist ivuxolimab. All receptors come from an adult with an advanced solid tumor such as melanoma, head and neck, liver or kidney cancer. The CDR3 runs from the conserved cysteine through the conserved F or W. A D gene is named only where the DNA matches it firmly.

.	13	TRBJ2-7	TRBV10-3	TGTGCCATCAGTGGATTGCAGGGCGGCGAGCAGTACTTC	CAISGLQGGEQYF
TRBD1	15	TRBJ2-3	TRBV2	TGTGCCAGCAGTAGCCGGGACAGGGGTACAGATACGCAGTATTTT	CASSSRDRGTDTQYF
.	14	TRBJ2-5	TRBV5-8	TGTGCCAGCACCCCGACCTGGTATGGGGAGACCCAGTACTTC	CASTPTWYGETQYF
.	15	TRBJ2-3	TRBV29-1	TGCAGCGTTACTATCAACTCTGGACGGTCAGATACGCAGTATTTT	CSVTINSGRSDTQYF
.	10	TRBJ2-5	TRBV20-1	TGCAGTTTAACTCAAGAGACCCAGTACTTC	CSLTQETQYF
.	14	TRBJ1-1	TRBV18	TGTGCCAGCTCACCGGCACAGGGAAACACTGAAGCTTTCTTT	CASSPAQGNTEAFF
TRBD2	15	TRBJ2-1	TRBV28	TGTGCCAGCAGCACGCTAGCGGGGGGGTTGAATGAGCAGTTCTTC	CASSTLAGGLNEQFF
TRBD1	15	TRBJ2-5	TRBV5-1	TGCGCCAGCAGCTTGGTAGGGGGCGTAGAAGAGACCCAGTACTTC	CASSLVGGVEETQYF
.	16	TRBJ1-5	TRBV19	TGTGCCAGTACCAAGTCGGGCGGGATAGGGAATCAGCCCCAGCATTTT	CASTKSGGIGNQPQHF
.	14	TRBJ2-1	TRBV9	TGTGCCAGCAGCGTAAACCCGGGGGATTTTGAGCAGTTCTTC	CASSVNPGDFEQFF
.	14	TRBJ2-7	TRBV6-5	TGTGCCAGCAGTTACCACAGGAGCTCCTACGAGCAGTACTTC	CASSYHRSSYEQYF